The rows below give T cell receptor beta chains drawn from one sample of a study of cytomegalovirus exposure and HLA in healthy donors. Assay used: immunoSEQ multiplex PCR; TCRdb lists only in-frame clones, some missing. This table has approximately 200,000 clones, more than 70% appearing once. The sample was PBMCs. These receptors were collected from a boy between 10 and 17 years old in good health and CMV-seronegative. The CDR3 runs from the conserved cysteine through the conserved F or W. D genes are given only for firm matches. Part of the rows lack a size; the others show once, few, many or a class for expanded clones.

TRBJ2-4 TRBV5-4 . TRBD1 CASSRRTTGPVNIQYF TGTGCCAGCAGCCGTAGGACGACAGGGCCGGTTAACATTCAGTACTTC
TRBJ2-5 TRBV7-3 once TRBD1 CASSLSWTGNQETQYF TGTGCCAGCAGCTTATCGTGGACAGGGAACCAAGAGACCCAGTACTTC
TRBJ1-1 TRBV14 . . CASSQDWQGAFF TGTGCCAGCAGCCAAGACTGGCAGGGGGCTTTCTTT
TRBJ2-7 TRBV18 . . CASSGVPQATYEQYF TGTGCCAGCTCCGGAGTCCCGCAAGCGACCTACGAGCAGTACTTC
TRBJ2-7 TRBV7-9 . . CASSFPGQRVGEQYF TGTGCCAGCAGCTTCCCGGGACAACGGGTCGGCGAGCAGTACTTC
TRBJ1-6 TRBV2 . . CASSEERSPLHF TGTGCCAGCAGTGAAGAGCGTTCACCCCTCCACTTT
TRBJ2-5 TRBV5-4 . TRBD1 CASTPDRTGGRETQYF TGTGCCAGCACTCCGGACCGGACAGGGGGCCGGGAGACCCAGTACTTC
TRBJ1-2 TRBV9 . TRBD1 CASSANSGTEKSYGYTF TGTGCCAGCAGCGCGAACTCCGGGACAGAAAAAAGCTATGGCTACACCTTC
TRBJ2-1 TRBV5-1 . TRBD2 CASSLVLAGVNNEQFF TGCGCCAGCAGCTTGGTGCTAGCGGGAGTGAACAATGAGCAGTTCTTC
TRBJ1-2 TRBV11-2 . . CASSSTGLPNYGYTF TGTGCCAGCAGCTCAACGGGACTGCCAAACTATGGCTACACCTTC
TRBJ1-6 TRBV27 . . CASSLHQVYNSPLHF TGTGCCAGCAGTTTACATCAGGTTTATAATTCACCCCTCCACTTT
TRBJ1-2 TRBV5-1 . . CASSLLPGVDYGYTF TGCGCCAGCAGCTTGTTACCAGGGGTGGACTATGGCTACACCTTC
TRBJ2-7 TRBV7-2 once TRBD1 CASSYTGEAQYF TGTGCCAGCAGCTATACAGGGGAAGCGCAGTACTTC
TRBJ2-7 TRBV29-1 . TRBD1 CSVEGTGTEQYF TGCAGCGTTGAAGGGACAGGGACCGAGCAGTACTTC
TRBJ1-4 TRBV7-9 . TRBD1 CASSRFTGDNEKLFF TGTGCCAGCAGCCGTTTTACAGGGGACAATGAAAAACTGTTTTTT
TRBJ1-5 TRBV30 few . CAWSVMAGDNQPQHF TGTGCCTGGAGTGTAATGGCAGGCGATAATCAGCCCCAGCATTTT
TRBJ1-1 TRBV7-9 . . CASSLAGASVSEAFF TGTGCCAGCAGTTTAGCGGGGGCTTCGGTGAGTGAAGCTTTCTTT
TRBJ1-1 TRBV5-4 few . CASSFSGMTEAFF TGTGCCAGCAGCTTTTCAGGGATGACTGAAGCTTTCTTT
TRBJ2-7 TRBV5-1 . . CASSWVTGPSYEQYF TGCGCCAGCAGCTGGGTGACAGGCCCCTCCTACGAGCAGTACTTC
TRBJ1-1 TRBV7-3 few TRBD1 CASSLNRGTEAFF TGTGCCAGCAGCTTAAACAGGGGCACTGAAGCTTTCTTT
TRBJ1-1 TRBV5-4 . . CASSLRETEAFF TGTGCCAGCAGCCTCCGGGAGACTGAAGCTTTCTTT
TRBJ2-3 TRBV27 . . CASSSIPDTQYF TGTGCCAGCAGTTCCATCCCAGATACGCAGTATTTT
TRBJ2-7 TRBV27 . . CASSRSGLSYEQYF TGTGCCAGCAGTCGGTCAGGCCTCTCCTACGAGCAGTACTTC
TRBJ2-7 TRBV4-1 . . CASSPGVGAYEQYF TGCGCCAGCAGCCCCGGCGTAGGGGCCTACGAGCAGTACTTC
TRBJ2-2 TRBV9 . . CASSVYRTISSTGELFF TGTGCCAGCAGCGTCTATAGGACTATAAGTTCTACCGGGGAGCTGTTTTTT
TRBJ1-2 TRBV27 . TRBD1 CASSSSGGWVYGYTF TGTGCCAGCAGTTCCTCAGGGGGCTGGGTCTATGGCTACACCTTC
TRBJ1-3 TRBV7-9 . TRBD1 CASNKGTGASGNTIYF TGTGCCAGCAACAAAGGAACAGGGGCTTCTGGAAACACCATATATTTT
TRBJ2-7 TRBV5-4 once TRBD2 CASSASGKVAEQYF TGTGCCAGCAGCGCTAGCGGGAAGGTCGCCGAGCAGTACTTC
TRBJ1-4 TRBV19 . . CASSIQLKEKLFF TGTGCCAGTAGTATCCAGTTGAAGGAAAAACTGTTTTTT
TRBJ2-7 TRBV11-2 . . CASSVKRNYEQYF TGTGCCAGCAGCGTAAAGCGGAACTACGAGCAGTACTTC
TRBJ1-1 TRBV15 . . CATSPKGGGGTEAFF TGTGCCACCAGCCCAAAGGGCGGGGGTGGCACTGAAGCTTTCTTT
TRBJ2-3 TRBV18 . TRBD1 CASSPLATGPRTDTQYF TGTGCCAGCTCACCACTAGCGACAGGGCCACGCACAGATACGCAGTATTTT
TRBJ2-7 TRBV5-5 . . CASSLVGSTYEQYF TGTGCCAGCAGCTTGGTGGGCAGTACCTACGAGCAGTACTTC
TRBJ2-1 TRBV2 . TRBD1 CASSTLQGEGSYNEQFF TGTGCCAGCAGTACCCTCCAGGGGGAAGGGTCCTACAATGAGCAGTTCTTC
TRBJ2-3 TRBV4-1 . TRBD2 CASSRPLAGSTDTQYF TGCGCCAGCAGCCGTCCACTAGCGGGGAGCACAGATACGCAGTATTTT